This TCR beta chain was identified in a study of T cells in Graves' hyperthyroidism and ophthalmopathy. Study information: Before treatment of any kind, peripheral blood was taken at initial diagnosis.

This clonotype occurred many times. A patient was excluded if there was uncontrolled infection, other autoimmune disease, pregnancy or lactation. The CDR3 sequence is 14 residues long. Trimming removed 5 bases at V and 1 base at J, with 9 bases between. RNA transcripts yielded amplified TCR beta CDR3 regions. Primed by the HTBI set, a first-round RT-PCR was run on the TCR CDR3. In TCRdb, the multiplex PCR reads were re-called with MiXCR into one record per CDR3 protein. Here the sample spans approximately 410,000 distinct CDR3 sequences, roughly an eighth being singletons. The sequence was obtained from a woman aged 18-29 years with Graves' hyperthyroidism. The rearrangement joins TRBV12-3 or TRBV12-4 to TRBJ2-1; D remains ambiguous. Sample: blood. The DNA for the CDR3 is TGTGCCAGCAGTAGGACCCAATCCTACAATGAGCAGTTCTTC. Its protein product is CASSRTQSYNEQFF.